This entry concerns a single T cell receptor beta chain. Its antigen is not identified. The germline V and J ends were trimmed by 3 bases and 4 bases, with 17 bases remaining between them. Germline V CDR1 and CDR2: SGHDT, YYEEEE. CDR3 length equals 17 residues. TCRdb's table, derived via immunoSEQ multiplex PCR, lists solely in-frame clones and lacks some. Here the sample spans about 150,000 clones, more than 90% being singletons. The data are from a study of T cell responses to AZD1222 COVID-19 vaccine. The study's findings and limits: Unmutated regions of variants are reportedly targeted by nearly half of spike-specific TCRs. When two AZD1222 doses had been given, Spike-specific TCR breadth and depth rose. AZD1222 recipients seropositive at baseline numbered only six. Donors, mostly white British, included more females; clonal diversity was possibly underestimated.

V and J are TRBV5-6 and TRBJ2-6; no reliable D call. The receptor comes from an adult who received the AZD1222 COVID-19 vaccine. The input for sequencing was peripheral blood, taken 28 days after the second AZD1222 dose. The CDR3 DNA follows: TGTGCCAGCAGCTCTGGGCCGGATTGGTACGGGGCCAACGTCCTGACTTTC. Translating it yields CASSSGPDWYGANVLTF.